These 25 T cell receptor beta chains came from one sample sequenced in a study of breast tumors, draining lymph nodes, adjacent tissues. Samples came from axillary lymph nodes draining the breast cancer. MiXCR was run by TCRdb on the multiplex PCR reads, yielding one entry per CDR3 protein. The profile shows tens of thousands of distinct CDR3 sequences, roughly 29% of them singletons. Sequencing was performed on axillary lymph node tissue. Every receptor here comes from a female donor with breast cancer. Some clones in this sample may be carry-over from other donors' samples.

This chain connects TRBV11-3 to TRBJ2-3; no firm D call. Trimming cost V 1 base and J 2 bases, with 7 bases left between them. Germline lookup yields CDR1 SGHNT and CDR2 YENEEA. This CDR3 region has 14 residues. Here the CDR3 DNA reads TGTGCCAGCAGCTTAGGCCGGTCCACAGATACGCAGTATTTT. Protein: CASSLGRSTDTQYF.

This clonotype was found many times. V and J are TRBV12-3 or TRBV12-4 and TRBJ2-5; weak D call: TRBD2 (6 bases). V lost 3 bases, J lost 4 bases, and 9 bases lay in between. This CDR3 is 13 amino acids long. This CDR3 is CASSFFGGETQYF. The CDR3 nucleotides read TGTGCCAGCAGTTTCTTCGGGGGAGAGACCCAGTACTTC.

This clonotype was seen at least ten times. The chain uses TRBV5-1 and TRBJ1-6; D not certain. Germline V lookup: CDR1 SGHRS, CDR2 YFSETQ. The CDR3 contains 14 residues. The germline V and J ends were trimmed by 0 bases and 8 bases, with 9 bases remaining between them. The CDR3: CASSLETGYSPLHF. The CDR3 DNA is TGCGCCAGCAGCTTGGAAACGGGTTATTCACCCCTCCACTTT.

This clonotype has ten or more counts. V usage is TRBV11-2 and J usage is TRBJ2-3, with D possibly being TRBD1 (6 bases). CDR1 is SGHAT and CDR2 is FQNNGV in the germline V gene. Trimming took 6 bases from V and 0 from J, leaving 13 bases between them. This CDR3 has 15 residues. The CDR3 region has the DNA TGTGCCAGCAGTCCTAGGACAGTTAGCACAGATACGCAGTATTTT. Protein sequence: CASSPRTVSTDTQYF.

In its sample, this clonotype was seen many times. The chain recombines TRBV7-2 with TRBJ1-3; 7 bases align to TRBD1. Germline V gives CDR1 SGHTA, CDR2 FQGNSA. With V trimmed by 5 bases and J by 1 base, 11 bases remained unmatched. The CDR3 has 17 residues. The DNA for the CDR3 is TGTGCCAGCAGCCCGAGGGTTGTGACAGGGTCTGGAAACACCATATATTTT. Protein sequence: CASSPRVVTGSGNTIYF. The full variable domain, with the rest looked up from reference TRBV7-2 and TRBJ1-3, is GAGVSQSPSNKVTEKGKDVELRCDPISGHTALYWYRQSLGQGLEFLIYFQGNSAPDKSGLPSDRFSAERTGGSVSTLTIQRTQQEDSAVYLCASSPRVVTGSGNTIYFGEGSWLTVV.

This clonotype was seen ten or more times. The chain joins TRBV11-2 to TRBJ2-1; 7 nucleotides match TRBD1. The V segment lost 3 bases and the J segment 9 bases; nucleotides outside the gene matches: 11. CDR3 length: 15 amino acids. Germline-derived CDR1 and CDR2 are SGHAT and FQNNGV. The CDR3: CASSLNRGSNGEQFF. The DNA of the CDR3 is TGTGCCAGCAGCTTGAACAGGGGAAGTAACGGTGAGCAGTTCTTC.

On this clonotype: A read error is likely, as this CDR3 ends without the conserved phenylalanine or tryptophan. This chain links TRBV20-1 with TRBJ1-1; TRBD1 is a possible D gene (5 bases). Germline V CDR1 and CDR2: DFQATT, SNEGSKA (reference sequence). Trimming took 3 bases from V and 3 from J, leaving 17 bases between them. There are 15 residues in the CDR3. The CDR3 nucleotides are TGCAGTGCTAGTGGGCAGGGTTGGTTCGACACTGAAGCTTTCTCT. Protein sequence: CSASGQGWFDTEAFS.

This clonotype was seen repeatedly, ten times or more. CDR3 loop: CASSLAQRTGELFF. CDR3 bases: TGTGCCAGCAGCTTAGCACAGAGGACCGGGGAGCTGTTTTTT. The chain has TRBV7-6 and TRBJ2-2; the D is unclear. The CDR3 contains 14 residues. V lost 0 bases, J lost 5 bases, and 7 bases lay in between. Germline V gives CDR1 SGHVS, CDR2 FNYEAQ. The variable domain in full, with the rest retrieved from reference TRBV7-6 and TRBJ2-2, is GAGVSQSPRYKVTKRGQDVALRCDPISGHVSLYWYRQALGQGPEFLTYFNYEAQQDKSGLPNDRFSAERPEGSISTLTIQRTEQRDSAMYRCASSLAQRTGELFFGEGSRLTVL.

As to this clonotype: With a much larger clone just one base away, this may be a read error. The chain uses TRBV5-1 and TRBJ2-2; D is possibly TRBD2 (6 bases). Germline lookup yields CDR1 SGHRS and CDR2 YFSETQ. The CDR3 spans 13 residues. DNA of the CDR3: TGCGCCAGCAGATCTACTAGCTCCGGGGACCTGTTTTTT. Amino acid sequence: CASRSTSSGDLFF.

Many counts were recorded for this clonotype. This chain joins TRBV6-2 or TRBV6-3 and TRBJ1-5; TRBD1 aligns across 7 bases. The germline V gene encodes CDR1 MNHEY and CDR2 SVGEGT. CDR3 length: 12 amino acids. V was pared by 11 bases and J by 3 bases, with 4 bases of the junction left unmatched. Written as DNA, the CDR3 is TGTGCCGTACAGGGGTACAATCAGCCCCAGCATTTT. This translates into CAVQGYNQPQHF.

Many counts were recorded for this clonotype. The rearrangement joins TRBV27 to TRBJ2-1; D is tentatively TRBD1 or TRBD2 (5 bases each). The CDR3 length is 14 residues. Germline V gene sequence: CDR1 MNHEY, CDR2 SMNVEV (reference sequence). The V end was cut by 2 bases, the J end by 6 bases, with 11 bases between. CDR3 nucleotides: TGTGCCAGCAGTTTAGAGGGGCAGGGCAATGAGCAGTTCTTC. Amino acids: CASSLEGQGNEQFF.

This clonotype showed up many times. One base away lies a much larger clone, so this may be a sequencing read error. This chain links TRBV20-1 with TRBJ2-7; the match to TRBD2 covers 7 bases. CDR3 length: 14 residues. Germline values: CDR1 DFQATT, CDR2 SNEGSKA (reference sequence). Trimming took 0 bases from V and 6 from J; bases not matched to a gene: 8. DNA of the CDR3: TGCAGTGCTAGAGATTTTGCGGGAGCAGCCGAGCAGTACTTC. This gives the protein CSARDFAGAAEQYF.

This clonotype was detected once. Because it lacks the conserved phenylalanine or tryptophan at the end, this CDR3 is likely a read error. No DNA is shown, since the ends of the CDR3 on it are uncertain; the CDR3 is the one TCRdb lists. CDR3 loop: CATRARDL. The chain recombines TRBV24-1 with TRBJ2-5. Germline V lookup: CDR1 KGHDR, CDR2 SFDVKD. Ends included, the CDR3 has 8 residues.

This clonotype was observed many times. The CDR3 nucleotides read TGTGCCAGCAGCCCGGGGGCGGACCGTCTTGAGCAGTACTTC. It codes for CASSPGADRLEQYF. The V gene is TRBV3-1, the J gene TRBJ2-7, with D tentatively TRBD1 or TRBD2 (6 bases each). V lost 4 bases and J lost 7, with 17 bases in between. Per the germline V gene, CDR1 is LGHDT and CDR2 is YNNKEL (reference sequence). CDR3 length: 14 amino acids.

The chain recombines TRBV4-3 with TRBJ1-1; D perhaps matches TRBD1 (5 bases). Germline CDR1 and CDR2: LGHNA and YSLEER. Deletions cut 0 bases from V and 5 bases from J, with 10 bases between. The CDR3 has 14 amino acids. This chain's CDR3 is CASSQDRDYTEAFF. In DNA form, the CDR3 reads TGCGCCAGCAGCCAAGATCGGGACTATACTGAAGCTTTCTTT.

This clonotype was counted many times. The chain combines TRBV20-1 with TRBJ2-2, with a weak D call TRBD2 (5 bases). V was cut by 7 bases and J by 0 bases, with 9 bases left in between. The CDR3 is made up of 13 amino acids. Germline V lookup: CDR1 DFQATT, CDR2 SNEGSKA (reference sequence). CDR3 residues: CSGIGTNTGELFF. In nucleotides, the CDR3 is TGCAGTGGCATCGGGACGAACACCGGGGAGCTGTTTTTT.

This chain uses TRBV29-1 with TRBJ1-2; 10 nucleotides match TRBD1. The CDR3 loop spans 14 amino acids. Looked up from germline, CDR1 is SQVTM and CDR2 is ANQGSEA. The trim removed 4 bases at V and 4 bases at J, leaving 6 bases unmatched. Here the CDR3 DNA reads TGCAGCGTTGTTTGGACAGGGGGTGTCTATGGCTACACCTTC. Protein sequence: CSVVWTGGVYGYTF. Full variable domain (remainder filled in from reference TRBV29-1 and TRBJ1-2): SAVISQKPSRDICQRGTSLTIQCQVDSQVTMMFWYRQQPGQSLTLIATANQGSEATYESGFVIDKFPISRPNLTFSTLTVSNMSPEDSSIYLCSVVWTGGVYGYTFGSGTRLTVV.

This clonotype appeared a few times. This could be a read error, since a much larger clone is one nucleotide away. The chain joins TRBV7-9 to TRBJ2-3, with 7 bases identical to TRBD2. The CDR3 contains 17 residues. Germline assignment: CDR1 SEHNR and CDR2 FQNEAQ (reference sequence). The CDR3: CASSLGTSSAYTDPQYF. The CDR3 DNA reads TGTGCCAGCAGCTTAGGGACTAGTAGCGCATACACAGATCCGCAGTATTTT.

Many counts were recorded for this clonotype. V gene TRBV20-1 combines with J gene TRBJ1-4; no clear D gene. This CDR3 has 13 residues. Per germline, CDR1 DFQATT and CDR2 SNEGSKA (reference sequence). V was clipped by 6 bases and J by 8 bases, with 16 bases between them. The CDR3 nucleotides are TGCAGTGCCCGGGTGGCAGGCGGGGAAAAACTGTTTTTT. Its translation is CSARVAGGEKLFF.

This clonotype was observed once. This chain connects TRBV29-1 to TRBJ2-7; 14 bases align to TRBD2. This CDR3 spans 14 amino acids. Germline V gives CDR1 SQVTM, CDR2 ANQGSEA. The trim removed 1 base at V and 7 bases at J, leaving 3 bases unmatched. CDR3 sequence reads: CSVEGTSGRLEQYF. The CDR3, as DNA: TGCAGCGTTGAAGGGACTAGCGGGAGGTTAGAGCAGTACTTC.

Many counts were recorded for this clonotype. The chain recombines TRBV29-1 with TRBJ1-4; no definite D call. The germline V gene has CDR1 SQVTM and CDR2 ANQGSEA. Trimming removed 6 bases at V and 3 bases at J, with 14 bases between. CDR3 length: 14 amino acids. DNA of the CDR3: TGCAGCGTCCTTTCGGACTCCTCTAATGAAAAACTGTTTTTT. This codes for CSVLSDSSNEKLFF. The whole variable domain, remainder taken from reference TRBV29-1 and TRBJ1-4, is SAVISQKPSRDICQRGTSLTIQCQVDSQVTMMFWYRQQPGQSLTLIATANQGSEATYESGFVIDKFPISRPNLTFSTLTVSNMSPEDSSIYLCSVLSDSSNEKLFFGSGTQLSVL.

This rearrangement joins TRBV24-1 to TRBJ2-1, with 12 bases fitting TRBD2. The germline V gene encodes CDR1 KGHDR and CDR2 SFDVKD. The V gene end was trimmed by 4 bases and the J gene end by 7 bases; junction bases not matched to a gene: 7. There are 16 residues in the CDR3. CDR3 loop: CATSEGTSGQGNEQFF. CDR3 nucleotides: TGTGCCACCAGTGAGGGGACTAGCGGGCAAGGGAATGAGCAGTTCTTC.

As for this clonotype: A much larger clonotype is one base distant, so this may be a read error. V gene TRBV7-2 combines with J gene TRBJ2-4; 7 nucleotides line up with TRBD1. Germline CDR1 SGHTA, CDR2 FQGNSA. The CDR3 runs to 15 residues. V shed 6 bases and J 6 bases; nucleotides not matched to a gene: 11. CDR3 DNA sequence: TGTGCCAGCAGTCTCCGGGACAGAGGGCGAAACATTCAGTACTTC. As protein: CASSLRDRGRNIQYF.

The chain links TRBV7-2 to TRBJ1-3; no firm D call. The CDR3 runs 12 residues. V was pared by 1 base and J by 7 bases, with 5 bases between. Germline lookup yields CDR1 SGHTA and CDR2 FQGNSA. The CDR3 reads CASSLGLNTIYF. The CDR3 coding sequence is TGTGCCAGCAGCTTAGGTTTGAACACCATATATTTT.

This clonotype was picked up many times. This rearrangement joins TRBV6-9 to TRBJ2-6; D might be TRBD1 or TRBD2, each matching 5 bases. The V end lost 9 bases, the J end lost 0 bases, and 24 bases lay between the germline ends. The CDR3 is made up of 19 amino acids. Germline CDR1 and CDR2: MNHGY and SVAAGI. CDR3 bases: TGTGCCAGGACACCCTCGTCCGGGACGGCCGTCTCTGGGGCCAACGTCCTGACTTTC. It specifies CARTPSSGTAVSGANVLTF.